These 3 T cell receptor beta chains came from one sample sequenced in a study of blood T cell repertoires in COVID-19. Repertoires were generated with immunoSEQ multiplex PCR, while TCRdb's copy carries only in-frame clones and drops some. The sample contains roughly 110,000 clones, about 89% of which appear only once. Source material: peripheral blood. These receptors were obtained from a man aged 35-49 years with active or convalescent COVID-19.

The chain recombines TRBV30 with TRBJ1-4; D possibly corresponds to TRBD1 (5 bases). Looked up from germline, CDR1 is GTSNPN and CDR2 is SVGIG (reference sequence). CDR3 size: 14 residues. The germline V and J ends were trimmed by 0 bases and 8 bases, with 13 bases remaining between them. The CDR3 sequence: CAWSVRQGSEKLFF. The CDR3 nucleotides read TGTGCCTGGAGTGTACGTCAGGGTTCGGAAAAACTGTTTTTT.

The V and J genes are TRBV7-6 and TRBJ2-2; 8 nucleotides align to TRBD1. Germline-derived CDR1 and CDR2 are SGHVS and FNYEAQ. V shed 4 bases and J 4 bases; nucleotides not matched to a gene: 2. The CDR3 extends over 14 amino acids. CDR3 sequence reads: CASSSGQGTGELFF. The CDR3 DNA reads TGTGCCAGCAGCTCTGGACAGGGCACCGGGGAGCTGTTTTTT.

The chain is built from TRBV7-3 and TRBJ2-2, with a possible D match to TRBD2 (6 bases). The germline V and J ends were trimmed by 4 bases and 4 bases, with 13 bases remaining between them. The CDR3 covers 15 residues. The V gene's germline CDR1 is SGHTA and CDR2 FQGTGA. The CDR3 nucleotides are TGTGCCAGCAGCTCCACCGGGAGTTTCACCGGGGAGCTGTTTTTT. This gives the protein CASSSTGSFTGELFF.